These 24 T cell receptor beta chains came from one sample sequenced in a study of T cells in Graves' hyperthyroidism and ophthalmopathy. Amplification yielded TCR beta CDR3 regions, with RNA transcripts as the source. HTBI primers were employed in a first-round RT-PCR of the TCR CDR3. TCRdb ran MiXCR on the multiplex PCR reads and lists one entry per CDR3 protein. The table lists hundreds of thousands of distinct CDR3 sequences, just under 20% of them singletons. Material: blood. Receptors were obtained from a man in his forties with Graves' ophthalmopathy.

This clonotype was observed a handful of times. Here the CDR3 DNA reads TGTGCCAGCAGCGTAGGGACAGCCAGATTCTACAATGAGCAGTTCTTC. This sequence encodes CASSVGTARFYNEQFF. The chain recombines TRBV9 with TRBJ2-1, with D maybe TRBD1 (6 bases). Germline values: CDR1 SGDLS, CDR2 YYNGEE. Trimming took 0 bases from V and 3 from J, leaving 13 bases between them. CDR3 length: 16 residues.

The gene calls are TRBV5-4 and TRBJ2-3; tentatively, D is TRBD2 (6 bases). Germline assignment: CDR1 SGHNT and CDR2 YYREEE (reference sequence). CDR3 length: 16 residues. Trimming took off 4 bases at V and 0 bases at J, with 15 bases between the two ends. CDR3 coding DNA: TGTGCCAGCAGCAAAACGGCGGGGTTGAGCACAGATACGCAGTATTTT. Translated, it gives CASSKTAGLSTDTQYF.

Ten or more counts support this clonotype. The V and J genes are TRBV7-9 and TRBJ2-1; 10 bases are a match to TRBD2. In germline, CDR1 is SEHNR, CDR2 FQNEAQ (reference sequence). Trimming at V came to 7 bases and at J to 6 bases, leaving 3 bases not matched to a gene. The CDR3 extends over 13 amino acids. The CDR3 nucleotides read TGTGCCAGCAACCTAGCGGGAGCCAATGAGCAGTTCTTC. Translating gives CASNLAGANEQFF.

This clonotype was seen many times. The genes are TRBV7-8 and TRBJ2-1, with D uncertain. V was shortened by 2 bases and J by 11 bases, with 7 bases between the two germline ends. The CDR3 covers 11 residues. CDR1 is SGHVS and CDR2 is FQNEAQ in the germline V gene. The CDR3 sequence: CASSLSEQQFF. CDR3 DNA: TGTGCCAGCAGCTTATCAGAGCAGCAGTTCTTC.

There are many counts of this clonotype. This rearrangement joins TRBV7-8 to TRBJ2-3, with D tentatively TRBD1 (6 bases). Trimming removed 3 bases at V and 2 bases at J, with 27 bases between. CDR1 SGHVS and CDR2 FQNEAQ come from the germline V gene. The CDR3 contains 20 residues. CDR3: CASSFVGLGGDGFHTDTQYF. The CDR3 nucleotides are TGTGCCAGCAGCTTTGTGGGCTTAGGGGGAGACGGGTTCCACACAGATACGCAGTATTTT.

This clonotype was seen more than once but under ten times. A much bigger clone sits one base away, suggesting this may be a read error. V and J are TRBV3-1 and TRBJ1-1; no reliable D call. Trimming left V 4 bases short and J 1 base short, with 7 bases between. Germline loops: CDR1 LGHDT, CDR2 YNNKEL (reference sequence). The CDR3 has 13 amino acids. The CDR3 reads CASSRATNTEAFF. Written as DNA, the CDR3 is TGTGCCAGCAGCCGAGCCACGAACACTGAAGCTTTCTTT.

This clonotype was seen a few times. The chain is built from TRBV7-9 and TRBJ1-1, with D perhaps TRBD1 (5 bases). CDR3 length: 18 amino acids. CDR1 and CDR2 from the germline V gene are SEHNR and FQNEAQ (reference sequence). Trimming removed 5 bases at V and 4 bases at J, with 26 bases between. CDR3 bases: TGTGCCAGCAGCCCCCGCCGGGGTGGGGCTGCTTTTGTCACTGAAGCTTTCTTT. It codes for CASSPRRGGAAFVTEAFF.

This clonotype was observed at least ten times. The rearrangement joins TRBV18 to TRBJ2-3; TRBD2 matches 15 bases. Germline trimming cut 6 bases from V and 8 bases from J; bases unmatched to any gene: 3. CDR3 length equals 14 residues. The germline CDR1 and CDR2 sequences are KGHSH and LQKENI. DNA for the CDR3: TGTGCCAGCTCCCGGACTAGCGGGAGGGCTACGCAGTATTTT. Its translation: CASSRTSGRATQYF.

The gene calls are TRBV14 and TRBJ2-7; 8 bases match TRBD2. CDR3 length equals 15 residues. With V trimmed by 3 bases and J by 6 bases, 10 bases remained unmatched. CDR1 is SGHDN, CDR2 FVKESK, per germline. The CDR3, as DNA: TGTGCCAGCAGCCAGGGTGGACTAGCTGGGGGCGAGCAGTACTTC. This sequence encodes CASSQGGLAGGEQYF.

This clonotype was recorded at least ten times. Germline and junction disagree at one end, which may indicate a read error. This chain uses TRBV6-1 with TRBJ2-7, with D possibly called TRBD1 or TRBD2 (5 bases each). Looked up from germline, CDR1 is MNHNS and CDR2 is SASEGT. CDR3 length: 15 residues. CDR3 sequence (DNA): TGTGCCAGCAGCGAAGGGACGGCGAAAGGTTACGAGCAGTACTTC. It translates to CASSEGTAKGYEQYF.

The sample holds many counts of this clonotype. This chain uses TRBV3-1 with TRBJ2-3; D not resolved. Trimming stripped 1 base from V and 3 bases from J, with 11 bases between. CDR1 is LGHDT and CDR2 is YNNKEL in the germline V gene (reference sequence). The CDR3 loop spans 15 amino acids. The CDR3 nucleotides are TGTGCCAGCAGCCAAGTGGAAGCCGGGACAGATACGCAGTATTTT. This encodes CASSQVEAGTDTQYF.

The rearrangement links TRBV5-8 to TRBJ1-1; D is undetermined. V was pared by 0 bases and J by 4 bases, with 10 bases between. This CDR3 comprises 14 residues. The germline CDR1 and CDR2 sequences are SGHTS and YDEGEE. CDR3 loop: CASSLALGPTEAFF. CDR3 in DNA: TGTGCCAGCAGCTTGGCCTTAGGTCCCACTGAAGCTTTCTTT.

Details on this clonotype: A much larger clone differs by one base, so this may be a read error. This rearrangement joins TRBV7-8 to TRBJ1-2; 9 nucleotides agree with TRBD1. The CDR3 is 17 amino acids. The germline gives CDR1 SGHVS, CDR2 FQNEAQ. The CDR3 DNA reads as TGTGCCAGCAGCTCGGGGACAGGGACAGTCCTGAACTATGGCTACGCCTTC. Encoded protein: CASSSGTGTVLNYGYAF.

The sample holds many counts of this clonotype. The rearrangement joins TRBV6-2 or TRBV6-3 to TRBJ2-1, with D possibly being TRBD2 (6 bases). Germline V gene sequence: CDR1 MNHEY, CDR2 SVGEGT. CDR3 length: 14 amino acids. V lost 4 bases and J lost 4, with 11 bases in between. CDR3 in amino acids: CASSFAGRYNEQFF. CDR3 DNA sequence: TGTGCCAGCAGTTTCGCGGGGCGGTACAATGAGCAGTTCTTC.

This chain connects TRBV7-3 to TRBJ2-5, with 9 nucleotides matching TRBD2. The CDR3 totals 17 residues. Per the germline V gene, CDR1 is SGHTA and CDR2 is FQGTGA. J gave up 5 bases and V 2 bases, and 12 bases lay outside the gene matches. The CDR3 sequence: CASSLGVASGTLETQYF. DNA for the CDR3: TGTGCCAGCAGCTTAGGGGTGGCTAGCGGGACGCTGGAGACCCAGTACTTC.

The chain links TRBV5-1 to TRBJ2-7; D remains ambiguous. Germline V gene data show CDR1 as SGHRS and CDR2 as YFSETQ. Trimming stripped 1 base from V and 5 bases from J, with 13 bases between. There are 14 residues in the CDR3. The CDR3: CASSLTAPQNEQYF. The CDR3 nucleotides are TGCGCCAGCAGCTTGACAGCCCCTCAAAACGAGCAGTACTTC.

This clonotype was counted only a few times. V usage is TRBV11-2 and J usage is TRBJ1-1; a weak D match, TRBD1 (5 bases). Germline lookup yields CDR1 SGHAT and CDR2 FQNNGV. This CDR3 contains 14 residues. The V gene lost 1 base and the J gene lost 8 bases, with 14 bases spanning the gap. CDR3 nucleotide sequence: TGTGCCAGCAGCTTAGGGGGACGTCGCTACGAAGCTTTCTTT. It encodes CASSLGGRRYEAFF.

This clonotype came up many times. The V gene is TRBV30, the J gene TRBJ1-6; D gene ambiguous. CDR1 and CDR2 from the germline V gene are GTSNPN and SVGIG (reference sequence). V was trimmed by 6 bases and J by 7 bases, leaving 16 bases between them. The CDR3 sequence is 14 residues long. CDR3 sequence reads: CACLLEGRNSPLHF. The CDR3 region has the DNA TGTGCCTGCCTATTGGAGGGAAGAAATTCACCCCTCCACTTT.

This chain links TRBV5-1 with TRBJ2-3, with D possibly being TRBD1 (6 bases). This CDR3 is built from 14 residues. Trimming pared 4 bases from V and 4 bases from J, leaving 13 bases between. Germline assignment: CDR1 SGHRS and CDR2 YFSETQ. CDR3: CASSGTGTADTQYF. The CDR3 bases are TGCGCCAGCAGCGGCACAGGGACCGCAGATACGCAGTATTTT.

This clonotype was detected ten times or more. CDR3 sequence reads: CASRLALDITYNEQFF. DNA for the CDR3: TGTGCCAGCAGACTAGCCCTAGACATTACTTACAATGAGCAGTTCTTC. The chain links TRBV6-1 to TRBJ2-1; D may be TRBD2 (6 bases). V was shortened by 6 bases and J by 4 bases, with 19 bases between the two germline ends. Germline V gene sequence: CDR1 MNHNS, CDR2 SASEGT. The CDR3 is made up of 16 amino acids.

This clonotype was detected ten times or more. V gene TRBV27 combines with J gene TRBJ2-1, with 9 bases fitting TRBD1. V shed 3 bases and J 4 bases; nucleotides not matched to a gene: 4. The CDR3 length is 15 residues. The V gene's germline CDR1 is MNHEY and CDR2 SMNVEV (reference sequence). This CDR3 is CASSLTGGPYNEQFF. The CDR3, as DNA: TGTGCCAGCAGTTTGACAGGGGGGCCGTACAATGAGCAGTTCTTC.

A single count supports this clonotype. This chain joins TRBV5-1 and TRBJ1-5; no clear D gene. CDR3 length: 16 residues. V was cut by 5 bases and J by 4 bases, with 19 bases left in between. Looked up from germline, CDR1 is SGHRS and CDR2 is YFSETQ. This chain's CDR3 is CASSWSGAYPNQPQHF. The CDR3 bases are TGCGCCAGCAGTTGGTCCGGAGCCTATCCTAATCAGCCCCAGCATTTT.

This clonotype was seen only a few times. The chain recombines TRBV5-1 with TRBJ2-7; 13 bases match TRBD2. The CDR3 loop spans 18 amino acids. The germline CDR1 and CDR2 sequences are SGHRS and YFSETQ. After removal of 4 bases from V and 0 bases from J, the junction contained 10 bases not matched to a gene. The CDR3 nucleotides read TGCGCCAGCAGCCTCCGACTAGCGGGAGGCTCCGACTCCTACGAGCAGTACTTC. This codes for CASSLRLAGGSDSYEQYF.

This clonotype was seen repeatedly, ten times or more. The CDR3 spells CASSPRRGVNEQFF. CDR3 in DNA: TGTGCCAGCTCACCACGTAGGGGGGTCAATGAGCAGTTCTTC. V gene TRBV18 combines with J gene TRBJ2-1; D might be TRBD1 or TRBD2, each matching 6 bases. V gave up 1 base and J gave up 6 bases, with 10 bases separating them. The CDR3 runs 14 residues. Germline V lookup: CDR1 KGHSH, CDR2 LQKENI.